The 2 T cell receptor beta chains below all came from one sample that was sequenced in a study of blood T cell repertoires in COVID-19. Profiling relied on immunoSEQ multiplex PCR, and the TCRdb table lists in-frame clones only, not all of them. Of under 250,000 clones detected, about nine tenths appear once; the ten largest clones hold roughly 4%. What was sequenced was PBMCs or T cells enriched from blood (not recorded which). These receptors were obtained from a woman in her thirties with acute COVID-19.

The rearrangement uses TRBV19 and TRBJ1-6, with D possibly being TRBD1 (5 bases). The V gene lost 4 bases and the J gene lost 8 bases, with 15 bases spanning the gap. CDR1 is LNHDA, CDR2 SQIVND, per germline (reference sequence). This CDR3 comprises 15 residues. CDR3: CASSRAPGLDSPLHF. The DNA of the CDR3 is TGTGCCAGTAGTAGGGCCCCAGGGCTGGATTCACCCCTCCACTTT.

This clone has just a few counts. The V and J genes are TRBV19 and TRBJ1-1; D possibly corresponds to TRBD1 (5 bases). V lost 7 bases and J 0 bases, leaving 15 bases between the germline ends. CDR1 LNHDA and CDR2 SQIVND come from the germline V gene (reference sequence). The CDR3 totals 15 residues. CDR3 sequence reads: CASMRQLQMNTEAFF. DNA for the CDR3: TGTGCCAGTATGAGACAGCTACAAATGAACACTGAAGCTTTCTTT.